This passage covers 23 T cell receptor beta chains from one sample sequenced in a study of blood T cell repertoires in COVID-19. The table came from immunoSEQ multiplex PCR; TCRdb's copy has only in-frame clones and leaves some out. The table has 200,000 to 300,000 clones, around 90% seen once. The sequencing input was peripheral blood. The receptors were gathered from a man younger than 45 with COVID-19, enrolled during active disease.

J is TRBJ1-6 and V is TRBV6-5, with D perhaps TRBD1 (6 bases). The CDR3 spans 14 residues. Germline values: CDR1 MNHEY, CDR2 SVGAGI. The germline V and J ends were trimmed by 8 bases and 7 bases, with 15 bases remaining between them. The CDR3 nucleotides read TGTGCCAGCGGACCAGACAGGTTCAATTCACCCCTCCACTTT. Translation: CASGPDRFNSPLHF.

The chain joins TRBV28 to TRBJ1-3, with 7 bases matching TRBD1. Germline lookup yields CDR1 MDHEN and CDR2 SYDVKM. The CDR3 is 14 residues long. With V trimmed by 6 bases and J by 4 bases, 6 bases remained unmatched. The CDR3 sequence is CASRLGTEGNTIYF. Written as DNA, the CDR3 is TGTGCCAGCAGGTTGGGGACAGAGGGAAACACCATATATTTT.

This chain joins TRBV5-1 and TRBJ1-1, with a tentative D call TRBD1 (6 bases). The V and J ends lost 2 bases and 6 bases respectively, with 11 bases between them. Germline V gene lookup returns CDR1 SGHRS and CDR2 YFSETQ. The CDR3 extends over 13 amino acids. CDR3 residues: CASSFQGTSEAFF. In DNA, the CDR3 is TGCGCCAGCAGCTTTCAGGGGACCTCTGAAGCTTTCTTT.

The rearrangement uses TRBV6-1 and TRBJ2-1; 12 bases match TRBD2. The V gene's germline CDR1 is MNHNS and CDR2 SASEGT. After removal of 3 bases from V and 3 bases from J, the junction contained 3 bases not matched to a gene. The CDR3 consists of 16 residues. CDR3 in amino acids: CASSDMTSGSYNEQFF. The CDR3 bases are TGTGCCAGCAGTGATATGACTAGCGGGAGCTACAATGAGCAGTTCTTC.

The chain joins TRBV19 to TRBJ1-6, with 7 bases lining up with TRBD1. V lost 7 bases and J lost 7; bases outside the gene matches: 7. Germline V gene data show CDR1 as LNHDA and CDR2 as SQIVND (reference sequence). The CDR3 loop spans 14 amino acids. In DNA, the CDR3 is TGTGCCAGTACCCCGGGACAGAGCAATTCACCCCTCCACTTT. Encoded protein: CASTPGQSNSPLHF.

The chain uses TRBV7-9 and TRBJ1-6, with 7 positions matching TRBD1. With V trimmed by 5 bases and J by 7 bases, 5 bases remained unmatched. Germline values: CDR1 SEHNR, CDR2 FQNEAQ (reference sequence). The CDR3 runs 14 residues. The CDR3 nucleotides are TGTGCCAGCAGCGGTGGGACAGTCAATTCACCCCTCCACTTT. Translating gives CASSGGTVNSPLHF. The whole variable domain, remainder taken from reference TRBV7-9 and TRBJ1-6, is DTGVSQNPRHKITKRGQNVTFRCDPISEHNRLYWYRQTLGQGPEFLTYFQNEAQLEKSRLLSDRFSAERPKGSFSTLEIQRTEQGDSAMYLCASSGGTVNSPLHFGNGTRLTVT.

Here the CDR3 reads CASSRGTGGAEIGNTIYF. The CDR3 region has the DNA TGTGCCAGCAGCCGGGGGACAGGGGGCGCGGAAATAGGAAACACCATATATTTT. The chain employs TRBV5-4 and TRBJ1-3, with 12 positions matching TRBD1. The germline V gene encodes CDR1 SGHNT and CDR2 YYREEE (reference sequence). CDR3 length equals 18 residues. Unmatched junction bases numbered 12, after V lost 4 bases and J lost 4 bases.

The chain links TRBV12-3 or TRBV12-4 to TRBJ2-1; perhaps TRBD2 as D (6 bases). The CDR3 extends over 12 amino acids. The V and J ends lost 7 bases and 12 bases respectively, with 16 bases between them. The CDR3 is CASNPGGLAQFF. CDR3 nucleotides: TGTGCCAGCAACCCCGGGGGACTTGCGCAGTTCTTC.

The chain joins TRBV2 to TRBJ1-1; a weak D match, TRBD1 (5 bases). Germline V lookup: CDR1 SNHLY, CDR2 FYNNEI. The CDR3 is made up of 15 amino acids. The V end was cut by 3 bases, the J end by 4 bases, with 15 bases between. The CDR3 region is CASSEDRAGVTEAFF. CDR3 bases: TGTGCCAGCAGTGAGGATAGGGCGGGGGTCACTGAAGCTTTCTTT.

The chain recombines TRBV7-7 with TRBJ2-7, with 9 bases aligning to TRBD1. V was pared by 1 base and J by 4 bases, with 8 bases of the junction left unmatched. From germline, CDR1 is SSHAT and CDR2 FNYEAQ (reference sequence). This CDR3 comprises 16 residues. This chain's CDR3 is CASSLGVAGQGYEQYF. CDR3 coding DNA: TGTGCCAGCAGCTTAGGGGTGGCGGGACAGGGTTACGAGCAGTACTTC.

The rearrangement uses TRBV4-1 and TRBJ1-4; D is unresolved. Germline loops: CDR1 MGHRA, CDR2 YSYEKL. Trimming pared 1 base from V and 5 bases from J, leaving 11 bases between. This CDR3 has 15 amino acids. CDR3 coding DNA: TGCGCCAGCAGCCAAGTTCCCGGGGTAAATGAAAAACTGTTTTTT. As protein: CASSQVPGVNEKLFF.

This chain connects TRBV30 to TRBJ1-2; TRBD1 matches 8 bases. The V gene end was trimmed by 4 bases and the J gene end by 3 bases; junction bases not matched to a gene: 10. Germline CDR1 reads GTSNPN; CDR2 reads SVGIG (reference sequence). CDR3 length: 15 residues. CDR3 sequence (DNA): TGTGCCTGGACCCTATACCGGGACAGGCACTATGGCTACACCTTC. It specifies CAWTLYRDRHYGYTF.

This chain joins TRBV5-1 and TRBJ2-5; TRBD2 matches 8 bases. The CDR3 contains 15 residues. Per the germline V gene, CDR1 is SGHRS and CDR2 is YFSETQ. V trimming: 4 bases; J trimming: 2 bases; junction bases outside the gene matches: 7. This CDR3 is CASSPSAGGQETQYF. The CDR3 DNA sequence: TGCGCCAGCAGCCCCTCTGCGGGGGGACAAGAGACCCAGTACTTC.

The rearrangement uses TRBV9 and TRBJ2-3, with 9 bases lining up with TRBD2. The CDR3 consists of 18 residues. In germline, CDR1 is SGDLS, CDR2 YYNGEE. Trimming took 0 bases from V and 3 from J; bases not matched to a gene: 11. CDR3 region: CASSVGVLAGGPTDTQYF. The CDR3 DNA sequence: TGTGCCAGCAGCGTAGGGGTTCTGGCGGGGGGGCCGACAGATACGCAGTATTTT.

Concerning this clone: The same CDR3 is also encoded by other DNA sequences in this sample. The chain recombines TRBV5-1 with TRBJ1-2; 8 nucleotides align to TRBD1. The CDR3 sequence is 15 residues long. V was pared by 1 base and J by 7 bases, with 9 bases of the junction left unmatched. The germline gives CDR1 SGHRS, CDR2 YFSETQ. CDR3 region: CASSLTGQEAGGYTF. CDR3 sequence (DNA): TGCGCCAGCAGCTTGACGGGACAGGAAGCCGGTGGCTACACCTTC.

V usage is TRBV5-1 and J usage is TRBJ2-1; 9 bases agree with TRBD1. Trimming removed 0 bases from V and 2 bases from J; junction bases left unmatched: 3. The CDR3 has 16 residues. Looked up from germline, CDR1 is SGHRS and CDR2 is YFSETQ. Written as DNA, the CDR3 is TGCGCCAGCAGCTTGGCCGGGACAGGGACCTACAATGAGCAGTTCTTC. It codes for CASSLAGTGTYNEQFF.

The chain joins TRBV3-1 (or the pseudogene TRBV3-2) to TRBJ2-2; D is possibly TRBD2 (6 bases). V lost 1 base and J 6 bases, leaving 18 bases between the germline ends. This CDR3 spans 17 amino acids. The germline gives CDR1 LGHDT, CDR2 YNNKEL (reference sequence). The DNA of the CDR3 is TGTGCCAGCAGCCAAGGGAGGGACCGGGTCGTCCCCGGGGAGCTGTTTTTT. This encodes CASSQGRDRVVPGELFF.

The gene calls are TRBV6-2 or TRBV6-3 and TRBJ2-7, with a possible D match to TRBD1 (5 bases). The germline V gene has CDR1 MNHEY and CDR2 SVGEGT. The CDR3 consists of 15 residues. Trimming left V 2 bases short and J 2 bases short, with 13 bases between. DNA for the CDR3: TGTGCCAGCAGTTACGTCAGTTCCAGGGCCTACGAGCAGTACTTC. This encodes CASSYVSSRAYEQYF.

The chain links TRBV7-9 to TRBJ2-1; tentative D call: TRBD1 (6 bases). CDR3 length: 14 amino acids. In germline, CDR1 is SEHNR, CDR2 FQNEAQ (reference sequence). Trimming took off 8 bases at V and 1 base at J, with 12 bases between the two ends. The CDR3 reads CASSPDRSYNEQFF. DNA for the CDR3: TGTGCCAGCTCTCCGGACAGATCCTACAATGAGCAGTTCTTC.

The chain links TRBV18 to TRBJ1-4, with D possibly TRBD1 on 5 matching bases. The CDR3 runs to 16 residues. The V gene lost 3 bases and the J gene lost 3 bases, with 14 bases spanning the gap. Germline assignment: CDR1 KGHSH and CDR2 LQKENI. The CDR3: CASSPSGSGANEKLFF. CDR3 bases: TGTGCCAGCTCACCCTCGGGATCGGGGGCTAATGAAAAACTGTTTTTT.

This chain uses TRBV27 with TRBJ1-2, with TRBD1 identical over 9 bases. The CDR3 is made up of 13 amino acids. The V gene end was trimmed by 5 bases and the J gene end by 7 bases; junction bases not matched to a gene: 5. Germline CDR1 and CDR2: MNHEY and SMNVEV (reference sequence). CDR3: CASSGDRVIGYTF. The DNA of the CDR3 is TGTGCCAGCAGTGGGGACAGGGTGATTGGCTACACCTTC.

The chain joins TRBV6-5 to TRBJ1-2; 9 bases align to TRBD1. Per germline, CDR1 MNHEY and CDR2 SVGAGI. The CDR3 covers 14 residues. J was trimmed by 7 bases and V by 7 bases; bases with no gene match: 10. The CDR3 coding sequence is TGTGCCAGCACTCGGGACAGGGCGGTCGGTGGCTACACCTTC. It yields the protein CASTRDRAVGGYTF.

This sequence joins TRBV19 and TRBJ1-2, with no clear D. Germline V CDR1 and CDR2: LNHDA, SQIVND (reference sequence). The CDR3 loop spans 15 amino acids. Trimming stripped 0 bases from V and 7 bases from J, with 15 bases between. The CDR3 region has the DNA TGTGCCAGTAGTATAGACCCGGGAATAGTAAGTGGCTACACCTTC. It yields the protein CASSIDPGIVSGYTF.